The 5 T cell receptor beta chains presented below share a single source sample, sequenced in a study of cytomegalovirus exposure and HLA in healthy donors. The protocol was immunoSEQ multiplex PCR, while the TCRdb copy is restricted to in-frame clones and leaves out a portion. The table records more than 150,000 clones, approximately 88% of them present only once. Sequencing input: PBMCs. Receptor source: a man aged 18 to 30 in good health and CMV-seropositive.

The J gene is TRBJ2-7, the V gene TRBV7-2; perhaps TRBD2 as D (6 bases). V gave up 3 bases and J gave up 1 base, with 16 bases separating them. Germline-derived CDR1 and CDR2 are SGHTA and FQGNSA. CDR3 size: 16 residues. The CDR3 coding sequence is TGTGCCAGCAGCTTTGCGGGGAGTCGATTTTCCTACGAGCAGTACTTC. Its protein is CASSFAGSRFSYEQYF.

CDR3 nucleotides: TGCGCCAGCAGCTCCCCATCTAGCGGGAGGCCCGCCGGGGAGCTGTTTTTT. Encoded protein: CASSSPSSGRPAGELFF. The chain is built from TRBV5-1 and TRBJ2-2, with 11 bases lining up with TRBD2. The J segment lost 6 bases and the V segment lost 3 bases, leaving 10 bases of the junction unmatched. The V gene's germline CDR1 is SGHRS and CDR2 YFSETQ. This CDR3 has 17 amino acids.

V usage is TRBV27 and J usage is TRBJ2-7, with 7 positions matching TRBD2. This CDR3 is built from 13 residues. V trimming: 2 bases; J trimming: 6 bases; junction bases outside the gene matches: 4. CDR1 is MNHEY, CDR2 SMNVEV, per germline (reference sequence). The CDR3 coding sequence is TGTGCCAGCAGTTTAGCTGGGGGGGTCGAGCAGTACTTC. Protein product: CASSLAGGVEQYF.

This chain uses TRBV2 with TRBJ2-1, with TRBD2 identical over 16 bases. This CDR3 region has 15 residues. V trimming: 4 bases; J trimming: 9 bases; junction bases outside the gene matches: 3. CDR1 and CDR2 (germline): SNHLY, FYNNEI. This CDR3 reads CASSGGLAGGVEQFF. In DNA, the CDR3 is TGTGCCAGCAGTGGGGGACTAGCGGGAGGGGTTGAGCAGTTCTTC.

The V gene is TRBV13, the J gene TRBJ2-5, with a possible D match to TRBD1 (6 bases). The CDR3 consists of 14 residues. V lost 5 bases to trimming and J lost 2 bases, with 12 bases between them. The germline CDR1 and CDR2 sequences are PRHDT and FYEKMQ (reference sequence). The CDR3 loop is CASSQGHSQETQYF. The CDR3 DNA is TGTGCCAGCAGCCAGGGACACTCACAAGAGACCCAGTACTTC.